This T cell receptor (beta chain) was observed in a study of T cell responses to AZD1222 COVID-19 vaccine. With regard to this clone: Its antigen is unidentified.

Broader study findings: Per reports, nearly half of all spike-specific TCRs target regions that are unmutated in variants. Spike-spanning, vaccine-associated CD4 TCRs were dominant at 160-218 and 743-854. Females outnumbered males among donors, who were mostly white British; clonal diversity was possibly underestimated. Scientists sampled the repertoires only once the peak T cell response had passed.

Trimming took off 8 bases at V and 8 bases at J, with 22 bases between the two ends. The CDR3 loop spans 15 amino acids. The germline V gene encodes CDR1 MNHEY and CDR2 SVGAGI. The assay was immunoSEQ multiplex PCR, and TCRdb's table has in-frame clones only and misses some. The sample includes 160,000 or so clones, approximately 90% of them seen just once. This sequence joins TRBV6-5 and TRBJ2-1; a possible D gene is TRBD2 (6 bases). This receptor was identified in an adult who received the AZD1222 COVID-19 vaccine. The sample consisted of peripheral blood, taken 28 days after the second AZD1222 dose. The CDR3 region is CASRRLVLGGDEQFF. For the CDR3, the DNA is TGTGCCAGCCGGAGACTAGTTCTGGGTGGTGATGAGCAGTTCTTC.